The 21 T cell receptor beta chains given below trace back to one sample, sequenced in a study of blood T cell repertoires in COVID-19. TCRdb's table, derived via immunoSEQ multiplex PCR, lists solely in-frame clones and lacks some. Found here are roughly 46,000 clones, approximately 80% of them singletons; the top ten hold 8.8%. Specimen: peripheral blood. These TCRs come from a man aged 55 to 69 with acute or convalescent COVID-19.

This chain joins TRBV5-1 and TRBJ2-3; possibly TRBD1 for D (6 bases). Germline CDR1 reads SGHRS; CDR2 reads YFSETQ. The CDR3 extends over 15 amino acids. V lost 2 bases to trimming and J lost 4 bases, with 14 bases between them. CDR3 loop: CASSFDRTGPDTQYF. The CDR3 DNA is TGCGCCAGCAGCTTTGACAGGACCGGGCCAGATACGCAGTATTTT.

The chain couples TRBV29-1 to TRBJ1-1; 10 bases are shared with TRBD1. This CDR3 has 13 residues. The germline CDR1 and CDR2 sequences are SQVTM and ANQGSEA. J was trimmed by 4 bases and V by 5 bases; bases with no gene match: 4. The CDR3 DNA sequence: TGCAGCGTTAGGACAGGGGGATTCACTGAAGCTTTCTTT. Its protein is CSVRTGGFTEAFF.

The V call is TRBV2, the J call TRBJ1-2, with TRBD1 as a possible D gene (6 bases). Trimming left V 6 bases short and J 7 bases short, with 12 bases between. The CDR3 runs to 12 residues. The V gene's germline CDR1 is SNHLY and CDR2 FYNNEI. The CDR3 bases are TGTGCCAGCAGCCCGACAGGAGGTGGCTACACCTTC. Amino acids: CASSPTGGGYTF.

This chain joins TRBV28 and TRBJ2-1; TRBD1 matches 8 bases. The CDR3 is 16 amino acids. Germline CDR1 is MDHEN and CDR2 is SYDVKM. The V and J ends lost 5 bases and 2 bases, in that order; junction bases with no gene match: 8. The CDR3 DNA is TGTGCCAGCAGTGATATAGGACAGGGCGCCTACAATGAGCAGTTCTTC. Its protein is CASSDIGQGAYNEQFF.

The chain recombines TRBV7-6 with TRBJ2-7; D is possibly TRBD2 (5 bases). Trimming took off 4 bases at V and 1 base at J, with 17 bases between the two ends. CDR1 and CDR2 (germline): SGHVS, FNYEAQ. The CDR3 extends over 16 amino acids. This chain's CDR3 is CASSSEGGKPSYEQYF. The CDR3 nucleotides are TGTGCCAGCAGCTCGGAAGGAGGAAAACCTTCCTACGAGCAGTACTTC.

The chain uses TRBV27 and TRBJ2-2; TRBD2 matches 11 bases. CDR1 is MNHEY and CDR2 is SMNVEV in the germline V gene (reference sequence). CDR3 size: 16 residues. The J segment lost 5 bases and the V segment lost 5 bases, leaving 7 bases of the junction unmatched. CDR3 nucleotide sequence: TGTGCCAGCAGTACTATAGCGGGGGGGCATACCGGGGAGCTGTTTTTT. This translates into CASSTIAGGHTGELFF.

The chain couples TRBV11-2 to TRBJ1-4, with 7 nucleotides matching TRBD1. Germline values: CDR1 SGHAT, CDR2 FQNNGV. The length of the CDR3 is 14 residues. V lost 5 bases and J lost 10; bases outside the gene matches: 10. The CDR3 sequence is CASSINRGRAKLFF. CDR3 coding DNA: TGTGCCAGCAGCATAAACAGGGGTAGGGCAAAACTGTTTTTT.

V and J are TRBV2 and TRBJ1-2; D is uncertain. Trimming left V 4 bases short and J 2 bases short, with 8 bases between. The CDR3 is 13 residues long. The germline gives CDR1 SNHLY, CDR2 FYNNEI. The CDR3 DNA reads TGTGCCAGCAGTGTTGCCAGAAACTATGGCTACACCTTC. Translation: CASSVARNYGYTF.

This chain links TRBV9 with TRBJ2-5; tentative D call: TRBD2 (5 bases). Germline CDR1 is SGDLS and CDR2 is YYNGEE. The CDR3 spans 14 residues. Trimming stripped 4 bases from V and 5 bases from J, with 15 bases between. The CDR3 DNA reads TGTGCCAGCAGCTCCCCGATTGAGGGCGAGACCCAGTACTTC. It codes for CASSSPIEGETQYF.

The V gene is TRBV5-4, the J gene TRBJ2-1; 11 positions agree with TRBD2. CDR3 length: 17 residues. J was trimmed by 0 bases and V by 2 bases; bases with no gene match: 4. Germline CDR1 is SGHNT and CDR2 is YYREEE (reference sequence). This CDR3 is CASSLLAGAFSYNEQFF. The DNA for the CDR3 is TGTGCCAGCAGCTTACTAGCGGGGGCCTTCTCCTACAATGAGCAGTTCTTC.

The CDR3: CASSKGTGGEQYF. In DNA, the CDR3 is TGCGCCAGCAGCAAGGGGACAGGGGGCGAGCAGTACTTC. The chain has TRBV5-1 and TRBJ2-7, with 11 bases identical to TRBD1. J lost 6 bases, V lost 4 bases, and 3 bases had no gene match. This CDR3 has 13 amino acids. CDR1 and CDR2 from the germline V gene are SGHRS and YFSETQ.

This clone showed up just once. The rearrangement uses TRBV5-6 and TRBJ1-6, with a weak D call TRBD1 (6 bases). V was trimmed by 0 bases and J by 10 bases, leaving 14 bases between them. In germline, CDR1 is SGHDT, CDR2 YYEEEE. CDR3 length equals 15 residues. This chain's CDR3 is CASSLAQGLGSPLHF. In DNA form, the CDR3 reads TGTGCCAGCAGCTTGGCCCAGGGGTTAGGCTCACCCCTCCACTTT.

The chain recombines TRBV10-1 with TRBJ2-1; a possible D gene is TRBD2 (6 bases). This CDR3 is 13 amino acids long. Germline assignment: CDR1 WNHNN and CDR2 SYGVQD (reference sequence). V lost 8 bases to trimming and J lost 7 bases, with 15 bases between them. CDR3 residues: CASAVGGRNEQFF. The CDR3 coding sequence is TGCGCCAGCGCCGTGGGGGGTAGGAATGAGCAGTTCTTC.

In DNA form, the CDR3 reads TGTGCCAGCAGCTTAGATCAGGGGCGTCAGTATGGCTACACCTTC. Its translation is CASSLDQGRQYGYTF. The chain is built from TRBV7-3 and TRBJ1-2; a weak D match, TRBD1 (6 bases). This CDR3 is 15 amino acids long. With 2 bases removed from V and 5 bases from J, the gap between germline ends came to 15 bases. The germline V gene encodes CDR1 SGHTA and CDR2 FQGTGA.

The V call is TRBV9, the J call TRBJ1-1; a weak D match, TRBD1 (5 bases). With 3 bases removed from V and 1 base from J, the gap between germline ends came to 7 bases. The germline gives CDR1 SGDLS, CDR2 YYNGEE. CDR3 size: 13 residues. In DNA, the CDR3 is TGTGCCAGCAGCGATCAGGGGAACACTGAAGCTTTCTTT. Translation: CASSDQGNTEAFF. The full variable domain, rest sourced from reference TRBV9 and TRBJ1-1, is DSGVTQTPKHLITATGQRVTLRCSPRSGDLSVYWYQQSLDQGLQFLIQYYNGEERAKGNILERFSAQQFPDLHSELNLSSLELGDSALYFCASSDQGNTEAFFGQGTRLTVV.

The chain joins TRBV6-2 or TRBV6-3 to TRBJ1-1, with 7 nucleotides matching TRBD1. The CDR3 has 13 residues. J gave up 5 bases and V 3 bases, and 3 bases lay outside the gene matches. Per the germline V gene, CDR1 is MNHEY and CDR2 is SVGEGT. The CDR3 nucleotides read TGTGCCAGCAGTTATCAGGGGGTAACTGAAGCTTTCTTT. This codes for CASSYQGVTEAFF.

The rearrangement links TRBV24-1 to TRBJ2-1; 10 bases line up with TRBD1. There are 16 residues in the CDR3. Germline CDR1 and CDR2: KGHDR and SFDVKD. The trim removed 4 bases at V and 8 bases at J, leaving 10 bases unmatched. The CDR3 DNA reads TGTGCCACCAGTGAGTCCGGGACAGGGGATAGCGATGAGCAGTTCTTC. Translation gives CATSESGTGDSDEQFF.

The CDR3 sequence: CASSLVRDSQRGSPLHF. Here the CDR3 DNA reads TGTGCCAGCAGTCTGGTAAGGGACAGTCAAAGGGGATCACCCCTCCACTTT. The chain uses TRBV5-6 and TRBJ1-6; 7 bases match TRBD1. CDR3 size: 17 residues. CDR1 and CDR2 from the germline V gene are SGHDT and YYEEEE. The J segment lost 10 bases and the V segment lost 5 bases, leaving 18 bases of the junction unmatched.

V gene TRBV5-1 combines with J gene TRBJ2-3; 7 bases match TRBD2. J lost 6 bases, V lost 4 bases, and 5 bases had no gene match. CDR3 length equals 13 residues. Germline V gene data show CDR1 as SGHRS and CDR2 as YFSETQ. DNA of the CDR3: TGCGCCAGCAGCGTGTCGACTAGCGATACGCAGTATTTT. As protein: CASSVSTSDTQYF.

The chain is built from TRBV7-2 and TRBJ2-1; perhaps TRBD1 as D (6 bases). V was shortened by 2 bases and J by 1 base, with 15 bases between the two germline ends. This CDR3 has 17 residues. From germline, CDR1 is SGHTA and CDR2 FQGNSA. The CDR3 region is CASSLRGRQVSYNEQFF. CDR3 bases: TGTGCCAGCAGCTTAAGGGGCAGACAGGTATCCTACAATGAGCAGTTCTTC.

The V and J genes are TRBV10-3 and TRBJ1-1; 7 nucleotides line up with TRBD1. Germline CDR1 ENHRY, CDR2 SYGVKD. With V trimmed by 0 bases and J by 4 bases, 5 bases remained unmatched. The CDR3 is 15 amino acids. CDR3 residues: CAISESGTASTEAFF. The CDR3 nucleotides are TGTGCCATCAGTGAGTCGGGGACAGCGTCCACTGAAGCTTTCTTT.